The 10 T cell receptor beta chains below all came from one sample that was sequenced in a study of blood T cell repertoires in COVID-19. Clones were read by immunoSEQ multiplex PCR, and TCRdb kept only the in-frame ones, dropping some. The sample gives 250,000 to 350,000 clones, approximately 88% of which show up once; approximately 1% is in the top ten. The sequenced sample was PBMCs or T cells enriched from blood (not recorded which). The receptors shown here come from a woman in her 30s who had recovered from COVID-19.

J is TRBJ1-2 and V is TRBV7-9; tentatively, D is TRBD1 (6 bases). V was trimmed by 1 base and J by 4 bases, leaving 16 bases between them. The CDR3 loop spans 16 amino acids. The germline gives CDR1 SEHNR, CDR2 FQNEAQ (reference sequence). CDR3 nucleotide sequence: TGTGCCAGCAGCTTAGATCGGGGGGCTCCATCCTATGGCTACACCTTC. Translated, it gives CASSLDRGAPSYGYTF.

In nucleotides, the CDR3 is TGTGCCAGCATCGGGAGGGCAGTTGAGCAGTTCTTC. This encodes CASIGRAVEQFF. The chain employs TRBV25-1 and TRBJ2-1, with TRBD2 matching 8 bases. This CDR3 is built from 12 residues. With V trimmed by 7 bases and J by 9 bases, 5 bases remained unmatched. Germline CDR1 is MGHDK and CDR2 is SYGVNS. Filled out from reference TRBV25-1 and TRBJ2-1, the complete variable domain reads EADIYQTPRYLVIGTGKKITLECSQTMGHDKMYWYQQDPGMELHLIHYSYGVNSTEKGDLSSESTVSRIRTEHFPLTLESARPSHTSQYLCASIGRAVEQFFGPGTRLTVL.

This chain connects TRBV15 to TRBJ2-3, with D possibly TRBD1 on 6 matching bases. CDR3 length: 17 residues. V was trimmed by 3 bases and J by 2 bases, leaving 18 bases between them. Germline V gene data show CDR1 as LNHNV and CDR2 as YYDKDF (reference sequence). CDR3 sequence reads: CATSSPRRDIDTDTQYF. As DNA, the CDR3 is TGTGCCACCAGCAGTCCCCGTCGGGACATAGACACAGATACGCAGTATTTT.

There are a few counts of this clone. The chain has TRBV28 and TRBJ1-2; D ambiguous. This CDR3 has 12 amino acids. The V end lost 2 bases, the J end lost 6 bases, and 7 bases lay between the germline ends. The germline V gene encodes CDR1 MDHEN and CDR2 SYDVKM. CDR3 sequence: CASSLTSDGYTF. DNA of the CDR3: TGTGCCAGCAGTTTAACTAGTGATGGCTACACCTTC.

This clone was seen only a few times. V usage is TRBV7-3 and J usage is TRBJ2-1; D unclear. Germline V gene lookup returns CDR1 SGHTA and CDR2 FQGTGA. V was pared by 0 bases and J by 5 bases, with 11 bases between. This CDR3 has 15 residues. CDR3 region: CASSLTYGPHNEQFF. The DNA for the CDR3 is TGTGCCAGCAGCTTAACGTATGGCCCGCACAATGAGCAGTTCTTC.

Here the CDR3 reads CASSPSGGTSPYEQYF. The CDR3 DNA sequence: TGTGCCAGCAGCCCATCAGGGGGGACTAGCCCCTACGAGCAGTACTTC. The V call is TRBV9, the J call TRBJ2-7, with 9 bases lining up with TRBD2. Germline V gene data show CDR1 as SGDLS and CDR2 as YYNGEE. This CDR3 comprises 16 residues. The V segment lost 4 bases and the J segment 2 bases; nucleotides outside the gene matches: 10.

The chain links TRBV29-1 to TRBJ2-7; 9 bases map to TRBD2. V was clipped by 6 bases and J by 4 bases; unmatched bases: 7. In germline, CDR1 is SQVTM, CDR2 ANQGSEA. This CDR3 contains 13 residues. The CDR3 bases are TGCAGCGTAACCGGGACTAGCATTTACGAGCAGTACTTC. Its translation is CSVTGTSIYEQYF.

This chain joins TRBV10-3 and TRBJ2-5; TRBD2 agrees at 10 bases. The CDR3 length is 16 residues. J gave up 5 bases and V 3 bases, and 9 bases lay outside the gene matches. Germline values: CDR1 ENHRY, CDR2 SYGVKD. The CDR3 DNA follows: TGTGCCATCAGTGATCCAGCGGGGGGGCCGGAGGAGACCCAGTACTTC. The encoded protein is CAISDPAGGPEETQYF.

This chain uses TRBV5-6 with TRBJ1-1; 9 nucleotides agree with TRBD1. V shed 3 bases, J shed 10 bases, and the junction held 13 bases outside the gene matches. Germline CDR1 is SGHDT and CDR2 is YYEEEE. The CDR3 runs to 15 residues. CDR3 nucleotides: TGTGCCAGCAGCTCCTCGGACAGGGGAAGCCTGGGAGCTTTCTTT. Translation: CASSSSDRGSLGAFF.

The chain is built from TRBV9 and TRBJ2-7, with 14 bases lining up with TRBD2. CDR1 and CDR2 (germline): SGDLS, YYNGEE. J gave up 6 bases and V 5 bases, and 13 bases lay outside the gene matches. CDR3 size: 17 residues. The CDR3 loop is CASSPGTSGGAPGEQYF. DNA for the CDR3: TGTGCCAGCAGTCCCGGGACTAGCGGGGGCGCGCCCGGCGAGCAGTACTTC.